This is a list of T cell receptor beta chains from one sample in a study of regulatory T cells in long-lasting Graves disease. TCRdb independently ran MiXCR on the multiplex PCR reads; one entry per CDR3 protein. The table lists 500,000 to 800,000 distinct CDR3 sequences, approximately 31% of them singletons, with around 40% in the top ten. The input for sequencing was peripheral blood mononuclear cells (PBMCs), taken when the disease was refractory, from a patient treated with antithyroid drugs. The receptors shown here come from a female donor with Graves disease. Each CDR3 is given with its conserved first and last residue. Each record gives: D gene, clone size, V gene, J gene, CDR3 DNA, CDR3 protein. The D gene is left open where the match is weak. For some rows the clone size is stated as once, few or many, or as a class when expanded; others skip it.

d_call: -; clone_size: -; v_call: TRBV3-1; j_call: TRBJ1-4; cdr3_nt: TGTGCCAGCAGCCCCCCCGGCGGGGGCGTAAATGAAAAACTGTTTTTT; cdr3_aa: CASSPPGGGVNEKLFF
d_call: -; clone_size: -; v_call: TRBV6-1; j_call: TRBJ2-2; cdr3_nt: TGTGCCAGCAGAACTCGAAGTAGGGCCGGGGAGCTGTTTTTT; cdr3_aa: CASRTRSRAGELFF
d_call: TRBD1; clone_size: once; v_call: TRBV5-1; j_call: TRBJ1-2; cdr3_nt: TGCGCCAGCAGCTGGAGACAGGGGTCGCACTATGGCTACACCTTC; cdr3_aa: CASSWRQGSHYGYTF
d_call: -; clone_size: -; v_call: TRBV20-1; j_call: TRBJ1-5; cdr3_nt: TGCAGTGCTAGAGACCCTAATGGCCAGGTGCCTTATAGCAATCAGCCCCAGCATTTT; cdr3_aa: CSARDPNGQVPYSNQPQHF
d_call: -; clone_size: -; v_call: TRBV27; j_call: TRBJ2-6; cdr3_nt: TGTGCCAGCAGTTTCTCTAGGGGCTCTGGGGCCAACGTCCTGACTTTC; cdr3_aa: CASSFSRGSGANVLTF
d_call: -; clone_size: -; v_call: TRBV2; j_call: TRBJ1-2; cdr3_nt: TGTGCCAGTAGGCGGACGGGGGAGACCTATGGCTACACCTTC; cdr3_aa: CASRRTGETYGYTF
d_call: TRBD1; clone_size: few; v_call: TRBV7-8; j_call: TRBJ1-2; cdr3_nt: TGTGCCAGCAGCTTAGAAGGGACAGGGGAAAACTATGGCTACACCTTC; cdr3_aa: CASSLEGTGENYGYTF
d_call: -; clone_size: -; v_call: TRBV10-3; j_call: TRBJ2-6; cdr3_nt: TGTGCCATCAGTTCATTTTCCTCTGGGGCCAACGTCCTGACTTTC; cdr3_aa: CAISSFSSGANVLTF
d_call: TRBD2; clone_size: few; v_call: TRBV20-1; j_call: TRBJ2-7; cdr3_nt: TGCAGTGCTAATAGCGGGGAGCTTGCTGACGAGCAGTACTTC; cdr3_aa: CSANSGELADEQYF
d_call: -; clone_size: -; v_call: TRBV7-2; j_call: TRBJ1-1; cdr3_nt: TGTGCCAGCAGCTTAGATGGCAGGTTGGGGTCGAACACTGAAGCTTTCTTT; cdr3_aa: CASSLDGRLGSNTEAFF
d_call: TRBD1; clone_size: few; v_call: TRBV12-3/TRBV12-4; j_call: TRBJ1-1; cdr3_nt: TGTGCCAGCAGAACCCCCGGACAGGGCAACACTGAAGCTTTCTTT; cdr3_aa: CASRTPGQGNTEAFF
d_call: -; clone_size: few; v_call: TRBV12-5; j_call: TRBJ1-1; cdr3_nt: TGTGCTAGTGGTTGGGGACTGGGCACTGAAGCTTTCTTT; cdr3_aa: CASGWGLGTEAFF
d_call: TRBD1; clone_size: few; v_call: TRBV7-9; j_call: TRBJ1-5; cdr3_nt: TGTGCCAGCAGCTCCGGGACAGGGGTCAATCAGCCCCAGCATTTT; cdr3_aa: CASSSGTGVNQPQHF
d_call: -; clone_size: -; v_call: TRBV10-2; j_call: TRBJ1-2; cdr3_nt: TGCGCCAGCGGAAGGGGAGTTACGGATGGCTACACCTTC; cdr3_aa: CASGRGVTDGYTF
d_call: -; clone_size: few; v_call: TRBV7-8; j_call: TRBJ1-4; cdr3_nt: TGTGCCAGCAGCTTAGAGTCAGGGATTAATGAAAAACTGTTTTTT; cdr3_aa: CASSLESGINEKLFF
d_call: -; clone_size: -; v_call: TRBV9; j_call: TRBJ1-3; cdr3_nt: TGTGCCAGCAGCGAGGAGGGACATTTGAACTCTGGAAACACCATATATTTT; cdr3_aa: CASSEEGHLNSGNTIYF
d_call: -; clone_size: -; v_call: TRBV7-9; j_call: TRBJ2-7; cdr3_nt: TGTGCCAGCAGCTTTCCTGGACTAAGCAAGCAGTACTTC; cdr3_aa: CASSFPGLSKQYF
d_call: -; clone_size: -; v_call: TRBV30; j_call: TRBJ2-2; cdr3_nt: TGTGCCTGGAAACCGGGGCCGAAAAAAAATGTTACCGGGGAGCTGTTTTTT; cdr3_aa: CAWKPGPKKNVTGELFF
d_call: -; clone_size: few; v_call: TRBV7-6; j_call: TRBJ1-1; cdr3_nt: TGTGCCAGCAGCTTAGCGGATAAGAACACTGAAGCTTTCTTT; cdr3_aa: CASSLADKNTEAFF
d_call: -; clone_size: few; v_call: TRBV30; j_call: TRBJ1-2; cdr3_nt: TGTGCCCGGATGGAGCTTAACTATGGCTACACCTTC; cdr3_aa: CARMELNYGYTF
d_call: TRBD2; clone_size: few; v_call: TRBV11-1; j_call: TRBJ2-1; cdr3_nt: TGTGCCAGCAGCGCCCTAGCGGGAGGGCCGTATAATGAGCAGTTCTTC; cdr3_aa: CASSALAGGPYNEQFF
d_call: -; clone_size: few; v_call: TRBV6-9; j_call: TRBJ2-2; cdr3_nt: TGTGCCAGCAGTTACGTTTCCGGGGTCTTCGCGAACACCGGGGAGCTGTTTTTT; cdr3_aa: CASSYVSGVFANTGELFF
d_call: -; clone_size: many; v_call: TRBV2; j_call: TRBJ1-5; cdr3_nt: TGTGCCAGCAGTGAAGGCAACCTTAGCAATCAGCCCCAGCATTTT; cdr3_aa: CASSEGNLSNQPQHF
d_call: -; clone_size: many; v_call: TRBV2; j_call: TRBJ1-1; cdr3_nt: TGTGCCAGCAGCCGGAGTACTGAAGCTTTCTTT; cdr3_aa: CASSRSTEAFF
d_call: -; clone_size: -; v_call: TRBV19; j_call: TRBJ1-5; cdr3_nt: TGTGCCAGTAGTATAGACACGGAAGGGCCCCAGCATTTT; cdr3_aa: CASSIDTEGPQHF
d_call: -; clone_size: few; v_call: TRBV20-1; j_call: TRBJ1-2; cdr3_nt: TGCAGTGCTAGAGATTTGCTCGCTGCTAACTATGGCTACACCTTC; cdr3_aa: CSARDLLAANYGYTF
d_call: -; clone_size: -; v_call: TRBV5-6; j_call: TRBJ1-1; cdr3_nt: TGTGCCAGCAGCTTGGGTGCAGCCACGTCCACTGAAGCTTTCTTT; cdr3_aa: CASSLGAATSTEAFF
d_call: TRBD1; clone_size: -; v_call: TRBV10-3; j_call: TRBJ1-1; cdr3_nt: TGTGCCATCAGTGAGTCGGCAAGTCCGGGACAGGCCGATGAAGCTTTCTTT; cdr3_aa: CAISESASPGQADEAFF
d_call: -; clone_size: -; v_call: TRBV7-9; j_call: TRBJ1-2; cdr3_nt: TGTGCCAGCAGCTTAGCTGAACATTTTGGCTACACCTTC; cdr3_aa: CASSLAEHFGYTF
d_call: TRBD2; clone_size: few; v_call: TRBV11-2; j_call: TRBJ2-7; cdr3_nt: TGTGCCAGCAGCTGGTATCAAAAAGTTGGGACTAGCGGGGTAACCTACGAGCAGTACTTC; cdr3_aa: CASSWYQKVGTSGVTYEQYF
d_call: -; clone_size: many; v_call: TRBV12-3/TRBV12-4; j_call: TRBJ1-2; cdr3_nt: TGTGCCAGCAGTAAATCCCACAGGGACGTTGGCTACACCTTC; cdr3_aa: CASSKSHRDVGYTF
d_call: TRBD1; clone_size: -; v_call: TRBV10-3; j_call: TRBJ1-5; cdr3_nt: TGTGCCATCAGTGAGCGAAAGGGGACAGCAGATCAGCCCCAGCATTTT; cdr3_aa: CAISERKGTADQPQHF
d_call: -; clone_size: -; v_call: TRBV27; j_call: TRBJ2-5; cdr3_nt: TGTGCCAGCAGTGCGAACACCCCGGGGCCGAATAGCCAGTACTTC; cdr3_aa: CASSANTPGPNSQYF
d_call: -; clone_size: few; v_call: TRBV12-3/TRBV12-4; j_call: TRBJ2-2; cdr3_nt: TGTGCCAGCAGTTCCCCGGAGTTGACCCCGAACACCGGGGAGCTGTTTTTT; cdr3_aa: CASSSPELTPNTGELFF
d_call: TRBD1; clone_size: -; v_call: TRBV18; j_call: TRBJ1-4; cdr3_nt: TGTGCCAGCTCAACCCCAGGGGGCGTCGATGAAAAACTGTTTTTT; cdr3_aa: CASSTPGGVDEKLFF
d_call: -; clone_size: few; v_call: TRBV6-1; j_call: TRBJ1-1; cdr3_nt: TGTGCCAGCAGCTCGAGCGGGGGAACTGAAGCTCTCTTT; cdr3_aa: CASSSSGGTEALF
d_call: -; clone_size: -; v_call: TRBV7-3; j_call: TRBJ1-2; cdr3_nt: TGTGCCAGCAGCTTAGCCCTGGGGGCGTCTGGCTACACCTTC; cdr3_aa: CASSLALGASGYTF
d_call: TRBD2; clone_size: -; v_call: TRBV20-1; j_call: TRBJ2-7; cdr3_nt: TGCAGTGCTATCCCCACTAGCGGGAGGTTTACCGAGCAGTACTTC; cdr3_aa: CSAIPTSGRFTEQYF
d_call: -; clone_size: -; v_call: TRBV12-3/TRBV12-4; j_call: TRBJ2-5; cdr3_nt: TGTGCCAGCTCCTCTGCCGGCGGGACCCAGTACTTC; cdr3_aa: CASSSAGGTQYF
d_call: TRBD2; clone_size: -; v_call: TRBV2; j_call: TRBJ2-2; cdr3_nt: TGTGCCAGCAATTTAGCGGGAGTGAACACCGGGGAGCTGTTTTTT; cdr3_aa: CASNLAGVNTGELFF
d_call: TRBD1; clone_size: -; v_call: TRBV20-1; j_call: TRBJ1-6; cdr3_nt: TGCAGTGGGTGGACAGGCCTTTATAATTCACCCCTCCACTTT; cdr3_aa: CSGWTGLYNSPLHF
d_call: TRBD2; clone_size: -; v_call: TRBV15; j_call: TRBJ2-5; cdr3_nt: TGTGCCACCAGCAGAGACGGGGGGTACCAAGAGACCCAGTACTTC; cdr3_aa: CATSRDGGYQETQYF
d_call: TRBD1; clone_size: few; v_call: TRBV7-2; j_call: TRBJ1-5; cdr3_nt: TGTGCCAGCGGCAGACAGGGATCTCAGCCCCAGCATTTT; cdr3_aa: CASGRQGSQPQHF
d_call: -; clone_size: -; v_call: TRBV20-1; j_call: TRBJ1-2; cdr3_nt: TGCAGTGCTAGAGAGCAGGGCCTAGAAGATGGCTACACCTTC; cdr3_aa: CSAREQGLEDGYTF
d_call: TRBD1; clone_size: few; v_call: TRBV27; j_call: TRBJ1-5; cdr3_nt: TGTGCCAGCAGTGAACGACAGGGCTACAATCAGCCCCAGCATTTT; cdr3_aa: CASSERQGYNQPQHF
d_call: -; clone_size: few; v_call: TRBV6-1; j_call: TRBJ1-6; cdr3_nt: TGTGCCAGCAGCCCCACCCGGAATTCACCCCTCCACTTT; cdr3_aa: CASSPTRNSPLHF
d_call: TRBD1; clone_size: many; v_call: TRBV28; j_call: TRBJ2-5; cdr3_nt: TGTGCCAGCAGTTCCGCCGGGACAGGGGGCATCGAGACCCAGTACTTC; cdr3_aa: CASSSAGTGGIETQYF
d_call: TRBD1; clone_size: -; v_call: TRBV19; j_call: TRBJ1-1; cdr3_nt: TGTGCCAGTAGTCCTCCCTCACAGGGGCCCTCGAACACTGAAGCTTTCTTT; cdr3_aa: CASSPPSQGPSNTEAFF
d_call: -; clone_size: many; v_call: TRBV2; j_call: TRBJ1-1; cdr3_nt: TGTGCCAGCAGTGAAGTCGAGGGGGGGAACACTGAAGCTTTCTTT; cdr3_aa: CASSEVEGGNTEAFF
d_call: -; clone_size: -; v_call: TRBV20-1; j_call: TRBJ1-1; cdr3_nt: TGCAGTGCTAGCCCCCTTACAGGTGGGACTGAAGCTTTCTTT; cdr3_aa: CSASPLTGGTEAFF
d_call: TRBD1; clone_size: few; v_call: TRBV18; j_call: TRBJ1-1; cdr3_nt: TGTGCCAGCTCACCAGCACAGGGGTTGAACACTGAAGCTTTCTTT; cdr3_aa: CASSPAQGLNTEAFF
d_call: -; clone_size: -; v_call: TRBV12-3/TRBV12-4; j_call: TRBJ1-3; cdr3_nt: TGTGCCAGCACCCCGGGCGGAAACACCATATATTTT; cdr3_aa: CASTPGGNTIYF